This record concerns one TCR beta chain sequence. This clonotype was detected ten times or more. The target of this receptor is not known. No per-base quality is available; no much larger clone lies one base away. The data were taken from a study of identical twins' blood T cells (dated by TCRdb to 2013 to 2014). Background for the entire study: Roughly 50 million Illumina reads were obtained across about twelve libraries, of which six were alpha-chain libraries and six were beta-chain libraries. TCR alpha and beta chain repertoires of three pairs of monozygous twins were compared using next-generation sequencing to assess genetic influence on repertoire formation.

Six healthy women forming three monozygous twin pairs were used as donors. All three twin pairs had been reared together and were thought likely to have met the same infectious agents and vaccines. TCR cDNA libraries were prepared from RNA that had been isolated from peripheral blood mononuclear cells. Study-wide findings and limitations: Among the most abundant TCRbeta clonotypes, every donor shared more CDR3 sequences with her own twin than with unrelated donors. V gene usage, even among non-selected out-of-frame TCRbeta clonotypes, was reported to be markedly more similar within twin pairs than between unrelated donors. The proposed role of the TCRalpha J segment in MHC recognition during thymic selection was stated to require validation by independent studies. Because the twins were reared together, environmental influences could not be excluded as an explanation for twin similarity. The number of shared CDR3 clonotypes between two donors was mainly determined by the product of their cloneset sizes, and twins did not clearly deviate from this trend.

Receptor amplification or capture employed 5' RACE. Data came from an Illumina Genome Analyzer IIx. The RNA-based TCR cDNA libraries were made using a previously described protocol that was modified in several ways. To prevent cross-contamination, barcodes specific to each sample were added to both ends of every TCR cDNA library during cDNA synthesis and amplification. In the paper's pipeline: Each library contained 2.2 to 3.6 million CDR3-containing reads, and somewhere between about 100,000 and nearly 550,000 clonotypes were identified for each individual. Reads with improper barcode index combinations were discarded, and clonesets were then built for each library with the MiTCR software. During the assembly of CDR3 clonotypes by MiTCR, low-quality reads were filtered or rescued and PCR and sequencing errors were corrected. Artificial out-of-frame clonotypes were removed by being mapped to in-frame sequences, with one indel in the CDR3 allowed. Similarity in V and J gene usage between donors was calculated as the Jensen-Shannon divergence divided by the mean entropy. Using fastp trimming at Q25 and MiXCR clonotype assembly, TCRdb reanalyzed the public sequencing data and kept in-frame beta chains. Merged by CDR3 protein, the rows form single entries marked with the most common genes and DNA. The V and J calls were not made by the authors but by TCRdb's processing. The sample data list roughly 340,000 distinct CDR3 sequences, and over 25% of these were observed just once. The leading ten clones occupy 5.5% to 6.5% of the sample.

For CDR1 and CDR2, the germline V gene lists SQVTM and ANQGSEA. The CDR3 contains 14 residues, cysteine and phenylalanine counted. Only the CDR3 part of the read is kept: 42 bases, read in frame from the first base. V ends up 8 bases short and J 9 bases short, with an unmatched junction base count of 16. The receptor comes from a woman aged 18 to 50 in good health. Material for sequencing was PBMCs. The rearranged segments are TRBV29-1 and TRBJ2-1, with 7 central nucleotides matching TRBD1. CDR3 sequence: CSPAGTEKVGEQFF. Here is the DNA: TGCAGCCCGGCTGGGACAGAGAAAGTGGGTGAGCAGTTCTTC.